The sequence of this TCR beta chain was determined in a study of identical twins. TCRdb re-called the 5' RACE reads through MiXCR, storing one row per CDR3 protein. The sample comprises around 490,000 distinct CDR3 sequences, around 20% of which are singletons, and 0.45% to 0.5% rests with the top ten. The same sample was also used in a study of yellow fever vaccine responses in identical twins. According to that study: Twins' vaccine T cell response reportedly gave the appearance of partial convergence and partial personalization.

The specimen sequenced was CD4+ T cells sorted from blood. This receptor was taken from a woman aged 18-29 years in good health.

In nucleotides, the CDR3 is TGTGCCAGTAGTCTCAACAAGGGGGGGCACTCTCAAGAGACCCAGTACTTC. The encoded protein is CASSLNKGGHSQETQYF. V gene TRBV19 combines with J gene TRBJ2-5; D is possibly TRBD2 (7 bases). V shed 5 bases and J shed 2 bases, with 21 bases lying between them. Germline V gives CDR1 LNHDA, CDR2 SQIVND (reference sequence). This CDR3 has 17 amino acids. Looking up the rest from reference TRBV19 and TRBJ2-5 gives the full variable domain: DGGITQSPKYLFRKEGQNVTLSCEQNLNHDAMYWYRQDPGQGLRLIYYSQIVNDFQKGDIAEGYSVSREKKESFPLTVTSAQKNPTAFYLCASSLNKGGHSQETQYFGPGTRLLVL.